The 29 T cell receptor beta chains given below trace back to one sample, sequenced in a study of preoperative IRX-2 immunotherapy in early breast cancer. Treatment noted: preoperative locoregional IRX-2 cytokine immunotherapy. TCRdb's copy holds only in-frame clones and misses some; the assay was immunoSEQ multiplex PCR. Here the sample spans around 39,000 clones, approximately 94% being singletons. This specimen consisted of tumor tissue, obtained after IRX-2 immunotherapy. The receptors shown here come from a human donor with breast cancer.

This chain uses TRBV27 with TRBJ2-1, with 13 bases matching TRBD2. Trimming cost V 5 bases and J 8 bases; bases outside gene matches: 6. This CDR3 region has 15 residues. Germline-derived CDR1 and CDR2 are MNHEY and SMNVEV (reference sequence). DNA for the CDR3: TGTGCCAGCAGTCAACAGACTAGCGGGGGGTATGAGCAGTTCTTC. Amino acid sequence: CASSQQTSGGYEQFF.

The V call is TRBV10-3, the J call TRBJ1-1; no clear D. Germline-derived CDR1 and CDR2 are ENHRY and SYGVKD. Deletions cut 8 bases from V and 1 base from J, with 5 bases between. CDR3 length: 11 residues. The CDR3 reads CAIRQNTEAFF. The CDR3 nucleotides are TGTGCCATCCGACAGAACACTGAAGCTTTCTTT.

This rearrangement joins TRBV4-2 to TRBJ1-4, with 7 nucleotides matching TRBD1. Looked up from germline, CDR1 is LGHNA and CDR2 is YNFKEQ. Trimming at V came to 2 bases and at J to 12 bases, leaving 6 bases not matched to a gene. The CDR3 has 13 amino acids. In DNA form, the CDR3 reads TGTGCCAGCAGCCAACCGACAGGGAGGGAACTGTTTTTT. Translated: CASSQPTGRELFF.

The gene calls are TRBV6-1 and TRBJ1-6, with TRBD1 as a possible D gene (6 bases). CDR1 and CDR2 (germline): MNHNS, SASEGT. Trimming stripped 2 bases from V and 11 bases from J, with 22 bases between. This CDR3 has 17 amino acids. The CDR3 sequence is CASSERHRPNRGTPLHF. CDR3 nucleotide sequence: TGTGCCAGCAGTGAAAGGCACCGGCCGAATAGGGGGACACCCCTCCACTTT.

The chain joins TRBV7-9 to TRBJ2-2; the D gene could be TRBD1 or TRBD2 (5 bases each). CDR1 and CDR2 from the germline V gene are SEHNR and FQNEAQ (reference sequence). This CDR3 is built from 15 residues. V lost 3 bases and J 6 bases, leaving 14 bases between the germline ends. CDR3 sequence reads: CASSFGAGPAGELFF. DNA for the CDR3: TGTGCCAGCAGCTTTGGGGCGGGCCCCGCCGGGGAGCTGTTTTTT. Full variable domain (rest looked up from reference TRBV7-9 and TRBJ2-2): DTGVSQNPRHKITKRGQNVTFRCDPISEHNRLYWYRQTLGQGPEFLTYFQNEAQLEKSRLLSDRFSAERPKGSFSTLEIQRTEQGDSAMYLCASSFGAGPAGELFFGEGSRLTVL.

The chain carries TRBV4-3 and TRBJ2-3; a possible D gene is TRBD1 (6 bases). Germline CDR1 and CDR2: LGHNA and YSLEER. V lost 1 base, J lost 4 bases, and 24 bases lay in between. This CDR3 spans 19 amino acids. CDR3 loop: CASSQAIYNRAFYSDTQYF. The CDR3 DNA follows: TGCGCCAGCAGCCAAGCGATATACAACAGGGCTTTTTACTCAGATACGCAGTATTTT.

CDR3 amino acids: CASSPTTGEQFF. The CDR3 nucleotides are TGTGCCAGCAGCCCTACGACAGGGGAGCAGTTCTTC. The chain uses TRBV11-3 and TRBJ2-1; TRBD1 agrees at 7 bases. Germline V gene data show CDR1 as SGHNT and CDR2 as YENEEA. There are 12 residues in the CDR3. The V and J ends lost 5 bases and 10 bases, in that order; junction bases with no gene match: 5.

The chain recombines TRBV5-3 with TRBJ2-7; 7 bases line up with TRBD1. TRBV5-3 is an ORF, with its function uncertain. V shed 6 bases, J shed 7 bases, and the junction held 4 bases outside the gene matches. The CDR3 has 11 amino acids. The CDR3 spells CARKRGREQYF. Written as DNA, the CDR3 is TGTGCCAGAAAAAGGGGGCGGGAGCAGTACTTC.

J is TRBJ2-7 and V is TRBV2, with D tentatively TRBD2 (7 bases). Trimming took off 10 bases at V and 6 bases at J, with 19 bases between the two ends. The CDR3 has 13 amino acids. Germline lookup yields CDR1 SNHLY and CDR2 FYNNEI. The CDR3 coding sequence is TGTGCCACCGCCCGCGGGGGCGGGAGCGAGCAGTACTTC. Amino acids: CATARGGGSEQYF.

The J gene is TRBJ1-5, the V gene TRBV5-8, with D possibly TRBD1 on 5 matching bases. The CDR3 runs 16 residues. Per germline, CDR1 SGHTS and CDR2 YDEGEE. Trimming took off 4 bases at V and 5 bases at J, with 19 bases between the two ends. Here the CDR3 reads CASSLALGDGDQPQHF. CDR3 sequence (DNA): TGTGCCAGCAGCCTGGCCCTGGGGGACGGGGATCAGCCCCAGCATTTT.

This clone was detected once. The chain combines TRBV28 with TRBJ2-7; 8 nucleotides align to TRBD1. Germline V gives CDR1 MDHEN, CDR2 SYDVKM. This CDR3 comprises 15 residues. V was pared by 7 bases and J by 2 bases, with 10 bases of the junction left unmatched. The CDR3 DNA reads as TGTGCCAGCAAGGTCCAGGGGGCTCGCGCCTACGAGCAGTACTTC. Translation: CASKVQGARAYEQYF.

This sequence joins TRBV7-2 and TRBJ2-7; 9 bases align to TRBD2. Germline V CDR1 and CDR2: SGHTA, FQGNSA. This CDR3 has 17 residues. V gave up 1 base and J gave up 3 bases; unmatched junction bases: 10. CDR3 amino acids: CASSLVGLAGFFYEQYF. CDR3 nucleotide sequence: TGTGCCAGCAGCTTAGTGGGTCTAGCGGGATTTTTCTACGAGCAGTACTTC.

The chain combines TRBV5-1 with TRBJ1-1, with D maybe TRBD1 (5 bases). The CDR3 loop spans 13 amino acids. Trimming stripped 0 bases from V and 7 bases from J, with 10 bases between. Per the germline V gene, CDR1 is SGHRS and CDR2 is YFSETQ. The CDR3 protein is CASSLGGGLEAFF. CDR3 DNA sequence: TGCGCCAGCAGCTTGGGGGGGGGACTTGAAGCTTTCTTT.

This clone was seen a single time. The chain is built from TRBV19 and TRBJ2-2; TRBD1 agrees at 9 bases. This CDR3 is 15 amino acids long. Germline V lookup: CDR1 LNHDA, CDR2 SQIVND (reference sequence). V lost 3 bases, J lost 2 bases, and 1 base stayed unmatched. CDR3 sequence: CASSITGGNTGELFF. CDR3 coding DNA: TGTGCCAGTAGTATTACAGGGGGCAACACCGGGGAGCTGTTTTTT.

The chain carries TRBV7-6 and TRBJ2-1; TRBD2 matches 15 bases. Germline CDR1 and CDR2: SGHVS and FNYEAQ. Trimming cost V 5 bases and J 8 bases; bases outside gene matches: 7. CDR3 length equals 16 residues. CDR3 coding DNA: TGTGCCAGCAGCCCAAGGACTAGCGGGGGGGCCGATGAGCAGTTCTTC. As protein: CASSPRTSGGADEQFF. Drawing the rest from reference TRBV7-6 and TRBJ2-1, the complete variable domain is GAGVSQSPRYKVTKRGQDVALRCDPISGHVSLYWYRQALGQGPEFLTYFNYEAQQDKSGLPNDRFSAERPEGSISTLTIQRTEQRDSAMYRCASSPRTSGGADEQFFGPGTRLTVL.

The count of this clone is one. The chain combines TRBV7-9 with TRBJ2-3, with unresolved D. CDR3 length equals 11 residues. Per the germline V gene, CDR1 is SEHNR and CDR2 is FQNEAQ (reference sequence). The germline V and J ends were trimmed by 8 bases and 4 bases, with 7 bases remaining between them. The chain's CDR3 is CASGGADTQYF. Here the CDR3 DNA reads TGTGCCAGCGGCGGAGCAGATACGCAGTATTTT. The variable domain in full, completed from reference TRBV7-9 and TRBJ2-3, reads DTGVSQNPRHKITKRGQNVTFRCDPISEHNRLYWYRQTLGQGPEFLTYFQNEAQLEKSRLLSDRFSAERPKGSFSTLEIQRTEQGDSAMYLCASGGADTQYFGPGTRLTVL.

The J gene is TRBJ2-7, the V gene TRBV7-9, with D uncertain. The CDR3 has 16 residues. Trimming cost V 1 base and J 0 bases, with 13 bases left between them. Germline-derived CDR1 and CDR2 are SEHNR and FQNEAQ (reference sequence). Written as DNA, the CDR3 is TGTGCCAGCAGCTTAGGGGGTTCTGCGAGCTCCTACGAGCAGTACTTC. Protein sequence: CASSLGGSASSYEQYF.

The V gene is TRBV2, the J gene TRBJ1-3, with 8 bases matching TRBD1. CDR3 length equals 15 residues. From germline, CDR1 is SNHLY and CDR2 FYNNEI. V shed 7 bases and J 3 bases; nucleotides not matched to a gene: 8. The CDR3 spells CASTLRQGFGNTIYF. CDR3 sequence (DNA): TGTGCCAGCACGCTCCGACAGGGGTTTGGAAACACCATATATTTT.

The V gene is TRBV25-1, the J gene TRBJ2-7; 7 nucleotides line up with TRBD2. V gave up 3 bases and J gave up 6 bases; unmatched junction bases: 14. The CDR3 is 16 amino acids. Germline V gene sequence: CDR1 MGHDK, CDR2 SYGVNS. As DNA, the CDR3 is TGTGCCAGCAGTGACCCAGGAGTGGGAGGGTGGCGCGAGCAGTACTTC. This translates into CASSDPGVGGWREQYF.

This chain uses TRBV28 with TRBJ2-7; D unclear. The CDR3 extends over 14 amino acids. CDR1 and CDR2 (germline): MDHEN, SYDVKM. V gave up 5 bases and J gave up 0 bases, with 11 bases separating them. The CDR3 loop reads CASSPSLASYEQYF. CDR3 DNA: TGTGCCAGCAGTCCCTCACTGGCCTCCTACGAGCAGTACTTC. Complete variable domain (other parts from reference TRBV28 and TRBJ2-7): DVKVTQSSRYLVKRTGEKVFLECVQDMDHENMFWYRQDPGLGLRLIYFSYDVKMKEKGDIPEGYSVSREKKERFSLILESASTNQTSMYLCASSPSLASYEQYFGPGTRLTVT.

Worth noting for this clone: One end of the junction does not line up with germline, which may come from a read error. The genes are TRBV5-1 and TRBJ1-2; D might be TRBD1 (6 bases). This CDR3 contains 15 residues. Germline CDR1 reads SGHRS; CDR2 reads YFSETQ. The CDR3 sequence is CASSLAGGAQYVYTF. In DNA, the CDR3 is TGCGCCAGCAGCTTGGCCGGGGGCGCCCAGTATGTCTACACCTTC.

CDR3 coding DNA: TGTGCCAGCAGGGGCAGATCTTTCTACGAGCAGTACTTC. It encodes CASRGRSFYEQYF. The rearrangement links TRBV6-6 to TRBJ2-7; D call uncertain. Germline V gene data show CDR1 as MNHNY and CDR2 as SVGAGI (reference sequence). V was pared by 6 bases and J by 3 bases, with 12 bases between. This CDR3 spans 13 amino acids.

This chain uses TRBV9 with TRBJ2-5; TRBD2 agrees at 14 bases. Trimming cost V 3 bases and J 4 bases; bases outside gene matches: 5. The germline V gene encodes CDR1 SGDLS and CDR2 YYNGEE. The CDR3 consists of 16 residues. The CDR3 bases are TGTGCCAGCAGCGACCTGACTAGCGGGGGGGGAGAGACCCAGTACTTC. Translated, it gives CASSDLTSGGGETQYF.

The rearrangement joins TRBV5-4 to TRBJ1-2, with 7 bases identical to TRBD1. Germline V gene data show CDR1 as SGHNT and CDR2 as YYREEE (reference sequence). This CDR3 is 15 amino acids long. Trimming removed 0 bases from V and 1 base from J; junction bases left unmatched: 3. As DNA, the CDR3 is TGTGCCAGCAGCTTGGACAGGGGTGTTAACTATGGCTACACCTTC. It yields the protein CASSLDRGVNYGYTF. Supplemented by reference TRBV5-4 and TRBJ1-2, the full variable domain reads ETGVTQSPTHLIKTRGQQVTLRCSSQSGHNTVSWYQQALGQGPQFIFQYYREEENGRGNFPPRFSGLQFPNYSSELNVNALELDDSALYLCASSLDRGVNYGYTFGSGTRLTVV.

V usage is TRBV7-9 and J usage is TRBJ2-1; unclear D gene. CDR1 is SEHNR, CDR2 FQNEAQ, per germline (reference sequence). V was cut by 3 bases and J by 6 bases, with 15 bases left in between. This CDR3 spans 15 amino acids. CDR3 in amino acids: CASSLPFRFGNEQFF. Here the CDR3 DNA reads TGTGCCAGCAGCTTGCCTTTCCGGTTTGGCAATGAGCAGTTCTTC.

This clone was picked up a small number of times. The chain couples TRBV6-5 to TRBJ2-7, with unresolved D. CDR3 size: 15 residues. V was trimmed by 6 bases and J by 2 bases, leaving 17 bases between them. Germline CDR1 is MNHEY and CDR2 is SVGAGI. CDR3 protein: CASSYPRLGTYEQYF. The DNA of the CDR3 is TGTGCCAGCAGCTACCCACGGTTGGGAACCTACGAGCAGTACTTC.

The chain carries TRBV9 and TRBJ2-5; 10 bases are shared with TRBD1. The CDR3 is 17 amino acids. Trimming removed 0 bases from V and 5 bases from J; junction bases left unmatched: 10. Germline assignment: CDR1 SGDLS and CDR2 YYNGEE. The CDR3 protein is CASSVGGGTGDSETQYF. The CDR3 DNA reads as TGTGCCAGCAGCGTAGGTGGCGGGACAGGGGATTCTGAGACCCAGTACTTC.

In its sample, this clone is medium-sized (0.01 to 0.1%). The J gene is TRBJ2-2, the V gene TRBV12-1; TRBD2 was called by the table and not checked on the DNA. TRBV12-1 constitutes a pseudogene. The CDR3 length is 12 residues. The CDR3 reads CASSFFPLELFF. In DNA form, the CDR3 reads TGTGCCAGCAGCTTTTTCCCCCTGGAGCTGTTTTTT.

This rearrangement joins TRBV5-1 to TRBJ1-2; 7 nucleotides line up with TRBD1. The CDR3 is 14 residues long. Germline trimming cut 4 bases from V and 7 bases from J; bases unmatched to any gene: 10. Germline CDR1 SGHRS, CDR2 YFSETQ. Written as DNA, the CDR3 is TGCGCCAGCAGCCATGCGACAGGGCGGGTTGGCTACACCTTC. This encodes CASSHATGRVGYTF.